This T cell receptor (beta chain) was retrieved from a study of monozygotic twins with inflammatory bowel disease. Study-wide points: IBD patients shared fewer clonotypes with other individuals than healthy twins, especially patients with disease activity signs. Repertoires of patients may have been made more variable by differing immunosuppressive treatments.

To note about this clonotype: The antigen remains undetermined.

Each sample's cDNA came from eight separate reactions. Each CDR3 protein gets one entry in TCRdb, which reprocessed the 5' RACE reads and gives no DNA. This sample's table has about 150,000 distinct CDR3 sequences. This CDR3 comprises 13 residues. The germline gives CDR1 SGHDT, CDR2 YYEEEE. The sequence was obtained from a human donor with ulcerative colitis or Crohn's disease, or a healthy co-twin of an affected twin (not recorded which). The gene calls are TRBV5-6 and TRBJ2-2; TCRdb's D gene call, TRBD1, goes unchecked for lack of DNA. Sequences were obtained from blood. CDR3 amino acids: CASSRTGFGELFF.